These T cell receptor beta chains were read from a single sample in a study of cytomegalovirus exposure and HLA in healthy donors. TCRdb's copy holds only in-frame clones and misses some; the assay was immunoSEQ multiplex PCR. This sample yields approximately 200,000 clones, of which just under 75% are seen a single time; about 4.8% belongs to the top ten. Sequenced input: PBMCs. The receptor set was obtained from a man younger than 45 in good health and CMV-seropositive. Both conserved end residues are part of each CDR3. Each record gives: CDR3 protein, V gene.

CDR3aa: CASSEIQGLGFF; v_gene: TRBV6-1
CDR3aa: CASSRNQQAFPTNEKLFF; v_gene: TRBV4-3
CDR3aa: CASRTGSSGANVLTF; v_gene: TRBV6-5
CDR3aa: CASRLGTGSYEQYF; v_gene: TRBV7-9
CDR3aa: CASSRDFTSSGYGYTF; v_gene: TRBV9
CDR3aa: CASSARGQGSPLHF; v_gene: TRBV18
CDR3aa: CASIVQGRWQPQHF; v_gene: TRBV28
CDR3aa: CASEGGSLYNEQFF; v_gene: TRBV7-9
CDR3aa: CASSIVSSGSPLHEQFF; v_gene: TRBV19
CDR3aa: CASSLDMIQGVQPQHF; v_gene: TRBV7-8
CDR3aa: CAWGGPGQSLQPQHF; v_gene: TRBV30
CDR3aa: CSAVRDNGLGYTF; v_gene: TRBV29-1
CDR3aa: CSVEGLAGAYEQYF; v_gene: TRBV29-1
CDR3aa: CASSHGGNYNEQFF; v_gene: TRBV6-1
CDR3aa: CASSFLGTGVGNTIYF; v_gene: TRBV7-2
CDR3aa: CASSLSGGYDTQYF; v_gene: TRBV5-1
CDR3aa: CASRPGLAGGRETQYF; v_gene: TRBV27
CDR3aa: CASSLGTTYGYTF; v_gene: TRBV7-2
CDR3aa: CASSQGKGSAGGGTEAFF; v_gene: TRBV4-3
CDR3aa: CASSTDRLAYEQYF; v_gene: TRBV13
CDR3aa: CASSTPGAGYTF; v_gene: TRBV6-6
CDR3aa: CASSVGTGGARSQPQHF; v_gene: TRBV7-2
CDR3aa: CASGLQQAPMNTEAFF; v_gene: TRBV12-5
CDR3aa: CASMGRGRKVNTEAFF; v_gene: TRBV19
CDR3aa: CASSQESGKGYGYTF; v_gene: TRBV4-1